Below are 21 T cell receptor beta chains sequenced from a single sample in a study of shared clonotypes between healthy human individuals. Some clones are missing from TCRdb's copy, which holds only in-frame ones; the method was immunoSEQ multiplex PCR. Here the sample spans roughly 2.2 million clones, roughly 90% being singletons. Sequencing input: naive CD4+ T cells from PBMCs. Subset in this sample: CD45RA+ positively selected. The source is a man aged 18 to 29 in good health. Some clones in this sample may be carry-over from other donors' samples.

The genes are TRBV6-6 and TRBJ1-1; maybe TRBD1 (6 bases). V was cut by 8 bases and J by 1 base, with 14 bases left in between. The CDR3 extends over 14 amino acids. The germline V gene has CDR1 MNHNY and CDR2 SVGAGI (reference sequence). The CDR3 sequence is CASARQATNTEAFF. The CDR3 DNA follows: TGTGCCAGCGCGAGACAGGCGACGAACACTGAAGCTTTCTTT.

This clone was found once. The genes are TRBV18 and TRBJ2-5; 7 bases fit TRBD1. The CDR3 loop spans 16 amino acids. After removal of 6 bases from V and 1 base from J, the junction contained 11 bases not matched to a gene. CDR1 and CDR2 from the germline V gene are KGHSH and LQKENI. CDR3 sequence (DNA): TGTGCCAGCTCTCCCTCGGGACAGACCAGCCAAGAGACCCAGTACTTC. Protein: CASSPSGQTSQETQYF.

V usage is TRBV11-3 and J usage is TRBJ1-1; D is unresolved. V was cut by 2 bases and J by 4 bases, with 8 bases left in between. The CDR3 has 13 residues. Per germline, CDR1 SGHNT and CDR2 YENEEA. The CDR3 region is CASSLFPATEAFF. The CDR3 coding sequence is TGTGCCAGCAGCTTATTTCCGGCCACTGAAGCTTTCTTT.

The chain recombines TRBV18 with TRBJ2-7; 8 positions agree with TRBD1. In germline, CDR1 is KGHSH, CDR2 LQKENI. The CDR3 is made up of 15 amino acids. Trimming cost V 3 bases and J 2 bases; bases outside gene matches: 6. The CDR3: CASSPQGAIAYEQYF. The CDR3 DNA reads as TGTGCCAGCTCACCTCAGGGGGCAATAGCCTACGAGCAGTACTTC.

The CDR3 DNA is TGTGCCAGCAGCTTAAGAGGTGCGGGGACTAATGAAAAACTGTTTTTT. It translates to CASSLRGAGTNEKLFF. The gene calls are TRBV7-9 and TRBJ1-4; D not resolved. Trimming removed 2 bases from V and 2 bases from J, with 12 bases in between. CDR3 size: 16 residues. The V gene's germline CDR1 is SEHNR and CDR2 FQNEAQ (reference sequence).

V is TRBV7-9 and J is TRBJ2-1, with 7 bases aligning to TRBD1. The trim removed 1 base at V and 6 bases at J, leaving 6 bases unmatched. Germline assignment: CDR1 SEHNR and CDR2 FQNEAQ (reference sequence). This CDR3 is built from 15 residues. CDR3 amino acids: CASSLGEGARNEQFF. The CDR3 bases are TGTGCCAGCAGCTTAGGCGAGGGGGCGCGCAATGAGCAGTTCTTC.

Written as DNA, the CDR3 is TGTGCCAGCAGCCCCCGATTTTACGAGCAGTACTTC. It encodes CASSPRFYEQYF. This chain joins TRBV7-9 and TRBJ2-7; D is unclear. The CDR3 is made up of 12 amino acids. V was pared by 5 bases and J by 4 bases, with 9 bases between. Per germline, CDR1 SEHNR and CDR2 FQNEAQ (reference sequence).

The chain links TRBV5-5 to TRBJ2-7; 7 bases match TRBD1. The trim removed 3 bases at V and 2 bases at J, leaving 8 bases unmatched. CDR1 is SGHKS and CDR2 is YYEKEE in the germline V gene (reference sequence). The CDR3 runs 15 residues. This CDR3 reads CASSSAGTATYEQYF. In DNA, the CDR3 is TGTGCCAGCAGCTCCGCCGGGACAGCCACCTACGAGCAGTACTTC.

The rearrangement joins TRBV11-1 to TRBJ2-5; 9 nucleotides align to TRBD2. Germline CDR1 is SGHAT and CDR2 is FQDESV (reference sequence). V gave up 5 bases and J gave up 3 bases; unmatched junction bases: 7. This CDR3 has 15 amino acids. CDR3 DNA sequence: TGTGCCAGCAGCCCATGGACTAGCGCCGAAGAGACCCAGTACTTC. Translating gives CASSPWTSAEETQYF.

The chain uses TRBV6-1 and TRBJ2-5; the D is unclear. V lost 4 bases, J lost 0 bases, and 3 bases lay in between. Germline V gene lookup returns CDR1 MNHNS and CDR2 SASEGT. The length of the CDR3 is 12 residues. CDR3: CASSVHQETQYF. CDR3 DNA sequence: TGTGCCAGCAGTGTTCACCAAGAGACCCAGTACTTC.

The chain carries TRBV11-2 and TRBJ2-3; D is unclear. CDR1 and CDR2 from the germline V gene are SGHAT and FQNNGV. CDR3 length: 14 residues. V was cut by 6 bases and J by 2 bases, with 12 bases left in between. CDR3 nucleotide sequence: TGTGCCAGCAGGAGACCGGGCTACACAGATACGCAGTATTTT. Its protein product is CASRRPGYTDTQYF.

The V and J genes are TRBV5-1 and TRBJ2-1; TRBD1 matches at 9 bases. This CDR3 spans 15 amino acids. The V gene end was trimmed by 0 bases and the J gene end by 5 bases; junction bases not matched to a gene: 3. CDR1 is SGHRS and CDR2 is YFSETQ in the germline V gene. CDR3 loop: CASSLEGTGNNEQFF. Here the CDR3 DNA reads TGCGCCAGCAGCTTGGAGGGGACAGGGAACAATGAGCAGTTCTTC. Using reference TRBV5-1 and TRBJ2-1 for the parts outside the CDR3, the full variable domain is KAGVTQTPRYLIKTRGQQVTLSCSPISGHRSVSWYQQTPGQGLQFLFEYFSETQRNKGNFPGRFSGRQFSNSRSEMNVSTLELGDSALYLCASSLEGTGNNEQFFGPGTRLTVL.

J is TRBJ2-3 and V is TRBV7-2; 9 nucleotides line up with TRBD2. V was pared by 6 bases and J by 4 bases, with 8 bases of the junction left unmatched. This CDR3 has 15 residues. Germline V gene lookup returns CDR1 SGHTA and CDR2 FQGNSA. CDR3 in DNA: TGTGCCAGCAGTCCCAGCGGGGGGTTGGCAGATACGCAGTATTTT. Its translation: CASSPSGGLADTQYF. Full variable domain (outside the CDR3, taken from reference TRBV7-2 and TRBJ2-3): GAGVSQSPSNKVTEKGKDVELRCDPISGHTALYWYRQSLGQGLEFLIYFQGNSAPDKSGLPSDRFSAERTGGSVSTLTIQRTQQEDSAVYLCASSPSGGLADTQYFGPGTRLTVL.

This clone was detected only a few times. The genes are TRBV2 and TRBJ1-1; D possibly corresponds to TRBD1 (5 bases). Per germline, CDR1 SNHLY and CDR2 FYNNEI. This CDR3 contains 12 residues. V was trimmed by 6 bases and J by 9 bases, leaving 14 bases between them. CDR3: CASRVGTDKAFF. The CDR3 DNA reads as TGTGCCAGCAGAGTCGGGACCGACAAAGCTTTCTTT.

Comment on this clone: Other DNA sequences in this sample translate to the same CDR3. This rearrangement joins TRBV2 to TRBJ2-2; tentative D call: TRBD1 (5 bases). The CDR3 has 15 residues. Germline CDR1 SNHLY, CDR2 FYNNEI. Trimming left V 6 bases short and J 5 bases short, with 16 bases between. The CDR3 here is CASSEVGQGTGELFF. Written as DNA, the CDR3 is TGTGCCAGCAGCGAGGTGGGGCAGGGTACCGGGGAGCTGTTTTTT.

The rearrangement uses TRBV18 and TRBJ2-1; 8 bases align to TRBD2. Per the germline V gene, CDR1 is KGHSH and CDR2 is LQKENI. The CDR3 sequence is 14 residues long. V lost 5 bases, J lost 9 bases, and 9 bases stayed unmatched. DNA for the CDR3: TGTGCCAGCTCAGCTACCGGGGGGGGCATTGAGCAGTTCTTC. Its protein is CASSATGGGIEQFF.

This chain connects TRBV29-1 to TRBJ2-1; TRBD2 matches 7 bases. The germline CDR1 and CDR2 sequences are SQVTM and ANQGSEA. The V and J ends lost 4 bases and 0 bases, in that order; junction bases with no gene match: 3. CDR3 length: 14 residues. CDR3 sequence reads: CSVVLAVSYNEQFF. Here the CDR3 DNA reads TGCAGCGTTGTCCTAGCGGTCTCCTACAATGAGCAGTTCTTC.

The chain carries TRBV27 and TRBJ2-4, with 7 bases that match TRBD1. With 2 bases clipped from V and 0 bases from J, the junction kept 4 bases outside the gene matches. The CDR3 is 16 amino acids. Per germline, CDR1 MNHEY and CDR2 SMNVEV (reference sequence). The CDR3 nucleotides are TGTGCCAGCAGTTTAGACAGGGCGGTAGCCAAAAACATTCAGTACTTC. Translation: CASSLDRAVAKNIQYF.

CDR3 bases: TGTGCCTGGAGTCCGGTAACCTCTGGAAACACCATATATTTT. This translates into CAWSPVTSGNTIYF. The chain couples TRBV30 to TRBJ1-3; D gene unclear. Trimming removed 2 bases from V and 0 bases from J, with 8 bases in between. The CDR3 runs to 14 residues. Looked up from germline, CDR1 is GTSNPN and CDR2 is SVGIG (reference sequence).

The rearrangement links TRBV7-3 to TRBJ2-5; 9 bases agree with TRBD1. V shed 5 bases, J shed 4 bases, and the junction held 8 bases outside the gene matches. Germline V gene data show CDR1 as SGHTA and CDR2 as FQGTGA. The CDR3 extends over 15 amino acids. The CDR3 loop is CASSISGTGRETQYF. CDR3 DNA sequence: TGTGCCAGCAGCATATCCGGGACAGGGCGAGAGACCCAGTACTTC.

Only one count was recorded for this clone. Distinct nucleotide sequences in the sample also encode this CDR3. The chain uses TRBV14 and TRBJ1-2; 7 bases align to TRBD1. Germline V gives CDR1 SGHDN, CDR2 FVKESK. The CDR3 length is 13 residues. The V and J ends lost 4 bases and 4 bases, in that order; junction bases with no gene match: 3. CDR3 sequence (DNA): TGTGCCAGCAGCCCTGGACAGGCCTATGGCTACACCTTC. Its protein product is CASSPGQAYGYTF. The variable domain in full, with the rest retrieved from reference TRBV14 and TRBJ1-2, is EAGVTQFPSHSVIEKGQTVTLRCDPISGHDNLYWYRRVMGKEIKFLLHFVKESKQDESGMPNNRFLAERTGGTYSTLKVQPAELEDSGVYFCASSPGQAYGYTFGSGTRLTVV.